This is a list of T cell receptor beta chains from one sample in a study of vaccination and CD4 T cells after COVID-19. The antigens for these receptors are not known. TCRdb re-analysed the PCR reads in MiXCR, keeping a single row per CDR3 protein. The data contain under 20,000 distinct CDR3 sequences, around 60% of them singletons. What was sequenced was CD4+ T cells from blood, cultured in vitro. These receptors originate from a human donor who had recovered from COVID-19. Both conserved end residues are part of each CDR3. Fields, in order: clone size, J gene, V gene, D gene, CDR3 DNA, CDR3 protein. A D gene is named only where the DNA matches it firmly. Size is stated for part of the rows, as once, few or many counts, or as a class when the clone is expanded.

NA,TRBJ2-7,TRBV29-1,TRBD2,TGCAGCGTTGTGCGGGAGTCTTACGAGCAGTACTTC,CSVVRESYEQYF
NA,TRBJ1-1,TRBV7-6,NA,TGTGCCAGCAGCCCTTACCCACTGACTGAAGCTTTCTTT,CASSPYPLTEAFF
few,TRBJ2-3,TRBV20-1,NA,TGCAGTGCTAAGTACAGGGTAGACACAGATACGCAGTATTTT,CSAKYRVDTDTQYF
few,TRBJ1-2,TRBV3-1,NA,TGTGCCAGCAGCCAAACGGGGGGGGACGGAGGCTACACCTTC,CASSQTGGDGGYTF
NA,TRBJ2-3,TRBV7-3,NA,TGTGCCAGCAGCCGTGTTGGCGGGATTAGCACAGATACGCAGTATTTT,CASSRVGGISTDTQYF
once,TRBJ2-1,TRBV2,NA,TGTGCCAGCAGGGCGGACTCCTACAATGAGCAGTTCTTC,CASRADSYNEQFF
medium-sized,TRBJ1-5,TRBV20-1,NA,TGCAGTGCTAGAGATGAAGGAGGGGAGAGCAATCAGCCCCAGCATTTT,CSARDEGGESNQPQHF
NA,TRBJ1-2,TRBV20-1,NA,TGCAGTGCTACCGGCGGTACCCTAGGCGGCTACACCTTC,CSATGGTLGGYTF
NA,TRBJ1-1,TRBV7-4,NA,TGTGCCAGCAGCCCCCGGGGAGGGCGGGCTGAAGCTTTCTTT,CASSPRGGRAEAFF
NA,TRBJ1-1,TRBV10-1,NA,TGCGCCAGCAGTGATGGACAGCGGATGAACACTGAAGCTTTCTTT,CASSDGQRMNTEAFF
NA,TRBJ2-2,TRBV19,TRBD1,TGTGCCAGTGGTAACCGGGACAGGGGTGGCACCGGGGAGCTGTTTTTT,CASGNRDRGGTGELFF
NA,TRBJ2-1,TRBV27,NA,TGTGCCAGCACTCTACTGGGAGGACCCTACAATGAGCAGTTCTTC,CASTLLGGPYNEQFF
NA,TRBJ1-5,TRBV20-1,TRBD1,TGCAGTGCTATCCACAGGGGCTCGGGCAATCAGCCCCAGCATTTT,CSAIHRGSGNQPQHF
NA,TRBJ2-1,TRBV20-1,NA,TGCAGTGCTAGAGATCAAGTGGCCACGGGTAATGAGCAGTTCTTC,CSARDQVATGNEQFF
few,TRBJ2-6,TRBV19,NA,TGTGCCAGTAGGAGGACGCACTCTGGGGCCAACGTCCTGACTTTC,CASRRTHSGANVLTF
few,TRBJ2-3,TRBV7-2,NA,TGTGCCAGCAGGTCCCCCGGTTACACAGATACGCAGTATTTT,CASRSPGYTDTQYF
NA,TRBJ2-3,TRBV6-1,NA,TGTGCCAGCACCTTGCAGGGGGGTTTAACAGATACGCAGTATTTT,CASTLQGGLTDTQYF
NA,TRBJ1-2,TRBV2,NA,TGTGCCAGCAGTCCCCACAGGGACTATGGCTACACCTTC,CASSPHRDYGYTF
NA,TRBJ1-1,TRBV19,NA,TGTGCCAGTAGCAGGACTATTTCGAACACTGAAGCTTTCTTT,CASSRTISNTEAFF
NA,TRBJ1-1,TRBV2,NA,TGTGCCAGCAGCCTGAGGAGGTCCGTGAACACTGAAGCTTTCTTT,CASSLRRSVNTEAFF
NA,TRBJ1-1,TRBV6-5,NA,TGTGCCAGCAGTTACTCGGGTTACAGGGTGAACACTGAAGCTTTCTTT,CASSYSGYRVNTEAFF
NA,TRBJ1-5,TRBV27,NA,TGTGCCAGCAGTTTATCATTCGGGACACCCCTTAATCAGCCCCAGCATTTT,CASSLSFGTPLNQPQHF
few,TRBJ1-1,TRBV6-2/TRBV6-3,NA,TGTGCCAGCGGAAACACTGAAGCTTTCTTT,CASGNTEAFF
NA,TRBJ1-1,TRBV6-2/TRBV6-3,TRBD1,TGTGCCAGCACGGACACCGGTGGGAGGACAGGGGTCACCGGGGAAGCTTTCTTT,CASTDTGGRTGVTGEAFF
NA,TRBJ2-7,TRBV5-1,NA,TGCGCCAGCAGTGAGGCGGGCCACGAGCAGTACTTC,CASSEAGHEQYF
once,TRBJ1-2,TRBV20-1,NA,TGCAGTGTCACCTGGCCGACAGTCTCTAACTATGGCTACACCTTC,CSVTWPTVSNYGYTF
NA,TRBJ2-7,TRBV7-6,NA,TGTGCCAGCAGCCTCAGAGTGGGGCTCCACGAGCAGTACTTC,CASSLRVGLHEQYF
NA,TRBJ2-7,TRBV30,NA,TGTGCCTGGAGTGTACCCCCTCGGGCGGCCTACGAGCAGTACTTC,CAWSVPPRAAYEQYF
few,TRBJ1-6,TRBV9,TRBD1,TGTGCCAGCAGCGACAGGGGGTCGAGTAATTCACCCCTCCACTTT,CASSDRGSSNSPLHF
NA,TRBJ1-1,TRBV2,TRBD1,TGTGCCAGCAGACCCGGGACAGGGGTAGGGGAAGCTTTCTTT,CASRPGTGVGEAFF
NA,TRBJ2-7,TRBV27,NA,TGTGCCAGCAGCCCCATGGCCGGGACATTCCTCGATCCCCTCTACGAGCAGTACTTC,CASSPMAGTFLDPLYEQYF
NA,TRBJ2-5,TRBV5-1,TRBD2,TGCGCCAGCAGCTTGGCCCTAGCGGGAGTCCAAGAGACCCATTACTTC,CASSLALAGVQETHYF
NA,TRBJ2-5,TRBV20-1,NA,TGCAGTGCTATAAGGTCGGACGGTAAAGAGACCCAGTACTTC,CSAIRSDGKETQYF
few,TRBJ1-5,TRBV5-5,NA,TGTGCCAGCAGCTTTGTGTCAGGGGACCAGCCCCAGCATTTT,CASSFVSGDQPQHF
few,TRBJ1-2,TRBV6-1,NA,TGTGCCAGCAGTGTTCGGCTCGGGGGCTACACCTTC,CASSVRLGGYTF
once,TRBJ2-2,TRBV19,NA,TGTGCCAGTAAGCGGTATTTTAACACCGGGGAGCTGTTTTTT,CASKRYFNTGELFF
few,TRBJ1-5,TRBV11-3,NA,TGTGCCAGCAGCTCTACCTACAATCAGCCCCAGCATTTT,CASSSTYNQPQHF
NA,TRBJ1-5,TRBV5-4,NA,TGTGCCAGCAGCTCGGGGTTAAGCAATCAGCCCCAGCATTTT,CASSSGLSNQPQHF
few,TRBJ1-2,TRBV24-1,NA,TGTGCCACCAGTGATTTGTACGGGTACCGGGGCTACACCTTC,CATSDLYGYRGYTF
NA,TRBJ1-2,TRBV6-4,NA,TGTGCCAGCAGGCGGGACATTAGTGACTATGGCTACACCTTC,CASRRDISDYGYTF
NA,TRBJ2-1,TRBV6-1,NA,TGTGCCAGCAGACGACTAGACCCCTACAATGAGCAGTTCTTC,CASRRLDPYNEQFF
NA,TRBJ2-1,TRBV21-1,NA,TGTGCCAGCAGCAAAGTGGCAGGATTACAAAATGAGCAGTTCTTC,CASSKVAGLQNEQFF
few,TRBJ1-2,TRBV6-2/TRBV6-3,NA,TGTGCCAGCAGTTACGGACCGGGCAGCGGGGAAGATGGCTACACCTTC,CASSYGPGSGEDGYTF
NA,TRBJ2-3,TRBV11-3,NA,TGTGCCAGCAGCTTAGTAGATACGCAGTATTTT,CASSLVDTQYF
NA,TRBJ2-7,TRBV20-1,NA,TGCAGTGCTTACCTAGGAGGACCCTACGAGCAGTACTTC,CSAYLGGPYEQYF
few,TRBJ1-2,TRBV7-2,NA,TGTGCCAGCAGCCCCCAAGGCTATGGCTACACCTTC,CASSPQGYGYTF
NA,TRBJ1-1,TRBV7-3,NA,TGTGCCAGCAGCTTAAACACCCTCGGGACTGAAGCTTTCTTT,CASSLNTLGTEAFF
NA,TRBJ2-3,TRBV4-3,TRBD2,TGCGCCAGCAGCCCAACGGGACTAGCGGGTAGGACGCAGTATTTT,CASSPTGLAGRTQYF
few,TRBJ1-5,TRBV6-7,NA,TGTGCCAGCAGTTACTCTCAAGCCCAGGAAAAGGTCCAGCATTTT,CASSYSQAQEKVQHF
NA,TRBJ1-1,TRBV28,NA,TGTGCCAGCAGTTTCCGGGGGCGAGGGACTGAAGCTTTCTTT,CASSFRGRGTEAFF
NA,TRBJ1-2,TRBV5-4,NA,TGTGCCAGCACCTTAGGAGGGGGTTCCTCGGACTATGGCTACACCTTC,CASTLGGGSSDYGYTF
NA,TRBJ1-2,TRBV20-1,NA,TGCAGTGCTAGGGACACCGCTAACTATGGCTACACCTTC,CSARDTANYGYTF
NA,TRBJ2-5,TRBV12-3/TRBV12-4,NA,TGTGCCAGCAGTCCTCTGGAGGCTGGGGAAGAGACCCAGTACTTC,CASSPLEAGEETQYF